These 12 T cell receptor beta chains were all obtained from the same sample, sequenced in a study of cytomegalovirus exposure and HLA in healthy donors. The PCR employed 60 Vbeta primers together with 13 Jbeta primers. Here immunoSEQ multiplex PCR was the method, and the copy in TCRdb shows in-frame clones only, minus some. The table has about 110,000 clones, over 70% seen once. Sequenced: PBMCs. The receptors stem from a female donor in good health and CMV-seronegative.

There are a few counts of this clone. The chain recombines TRBV19 with TRBJ2-2; D remains unclear. Trimming removed 3 bases from V and 4 bases from J, with 6 bases in between. The CDR3 is 13 residues long. CDR1 is LNHDA, CDR2 SQIVND, per germline (reference sequence). The CDR3 here is CASSILSTGELFF. CDR3 DNA: TGTGCCAGTAGTATTCTTAGCACCGGGGAGCTGTTTTTT.

In this sample, this clone turned up a few times. This chain links TRBV7-8 with TRBJ2-1; no reliable D call. The CDR3 covers 16 residues. Trimming took 0 bases from V and 7 from J, leaving 16 bases between them. Per the germline V gene, CDR1 is SGHVS and CDR2 is FQNEAQ. In DNA, the CDR3 is TGTGCCAGCAGCTTAGCCGCCCAGAACATAAAAAATGAGCAGTTCTTC. Amino acid sequence: CASSLAAQNIKNEQFF.

This clone was observed a handful of times. This rearrangement joins TRBV6-6 to TRBJ2-2; maybe TRBD1 (7 bases). CDR3 length: 15 amino acids. V lost 6 bases and J 5 bases, leaving 16 bases between the germline ends. CDR1 and CDR2 from the germline V gene are MNHNY and SVGAGI (reference sequence). The CDR3 loop reads CASRPQGGPTGELFF. The CDR3 DNA follows: TGTGCCAGCAGGCCGCAGGGGGGTCCAACCGGGGAGCTGTTTTTT.

V and J are TRBV19 and TRBJ2-3; tentative D call: TRBD2 (6 bases). This CDR3 region has 12 residues. The V and J ends lost 6 bases and 6 bases respectively, with 10 bases between them. Germline V gene sequence: CDR1 LNHDA, CDR2 SQIVND (reference sequence). CDR3 in amino acids: CASRLRGDTQYF. In nucleotides, the CDR3 is TGTGCCAGTAGGTTACGGGGGGATACGCAGTATTTT.

V is TRBV18 and J is TRBJ1-1; 9 positions match TRBD1. CDR1 and CDR2 from the germline V gene are KGHSH and LQKENI. Losses at the gene ends were 2 bases for V and 0 bases for J; bases not matched to a gene: 7. There are 17 residues in the CDR3. The CDR3 sequence: CASSPRLGQGLNTEAFF. CDR3 sequence (DNA): TGTGCCAGCTCACCAAGATTAGGACAGGGGTTGAACACTGAAGCTTTCTTT. Based on the CDR3 plus reference TRBV18 and TRBJ1-1, the full variable domain is NAGVMQNPRHLVRRRGQEARLRCSPMKGHSHVYWYRQLPEEGLKFMVYLQKENIIDESGMPKERFSAEFPKEGPSILRIQQVVRGDSAAYFCASSPRLGQGLNTEAFFGQGTRLTVV.

This chain connects TRBV28 to TRBJ1-2; TRBD1 is a possible D gene (5 bases). The V end lost 8 bases, the J end lost 0 bases, and 16 bases lay between the germline ends. Germline V gives CDR1 MDHEN, CDR2 SYDVKM. The CDR3 is made up of 15 amino acids. CDR3 loop: CASATPGSPNYGYTF. CDR3 nucleotide sequence: TGTGCCAGCGCAACCCCAGGGTCTCCTAACTATGGCTACACCTTC.

This clone was seen a few times. The V call is TRBV5-1, the J call TRBJ1-2; D is unclear. V lost 4 bases, J lost 8 bases, and 15 bases lay in between. The CDR3 covers 13 residues. The germline CDR1 and CDR2 sequences are SGHRS and YFSETQ. CDR3: CASSPNGRRGYTF. The CDR3 nucleotides are TGCGCCAGCAGCCCTAACGGAAGGAGGGGCTACACCTTC.

The chain links TRBV6-4 to TRBJ2-5; 9 nucleotides line up with TRBD2. The CDR3 is 15 residues long. Germline lookup yields CDR1 MRHNA and CDR2 SNTAGT. J was trimmed by 0 bases and V by 5 bases; bases with no gene match: 4. The CDR3 DNA reads as TGTGCCAGCAGTTTGGTAGCGGGGGACCAAGAGACCCAGTACTTC. Amino acids: CASSLVAGDQETQYF.

The rearrangement joins TRBV7-8 to TRBJ1-5; 9 bases match TRBD1. This CDR3 spans 15 amino acids. J lost 6 bases, V lost 5 bases, and 8 bases had no gene match. Germline V gene sequence: CDR1 SGHVS, CDR2 FQNEAQ. CDR3 sequence (DNA): TGTGCCAGCAGCCCAGGGACAGGGAATTTTCAGCCCCAGCATTTT. Translated, it gives CASSPGTGNFQPQHF.

Note on this clone: The sample holds other DNA sequences that translate to the same CDR3. This chain uses TRBV6-6 with TRBJ2-7; 8 bases align to TRBD2. Germline loops: CDR1 MNHNY, CDR2 SVGAGI (reference sequence). The CDR3 spans 16 residues. Unmatched junction bases numbered 12, after V lost 7 bases and J lost 1 base. DNA of the CDR3: TGTGCCAGCACCAAACCAAGCGGGAGAGGGTCCTACGAGCAGTACTTC. Translating gives CASTKPSGRGSYEQYF.

V gene TRBV9 combines with J gene TRBJ2-1, with TRBD2 matching over 11 bases. The CDR3 extends over 16 amino acids. CDR1 and CDR2 from the germline V gene are SGDLS and YYNGEE. Trimming cost V 5 bases and J 0 bases; bases outside gene matches: 4. The CDR3 sequence is CASSTSGGSSYNEQFF. The DNA of the CDR3 is TGTGCCAGCAGTACTAGCGGGGGAAGCTCCTACAATGAGCAGTTCTTC. The whole variable domain, remainder taken from reference TRBV9 and TRBJ2-1, is DSGVTQTPKHLITATGQRVTLRCSPRSGDLSVYWYQQSLDQGLQFLIQYYNGEERAKGNILERFSAQQFPDLHSELNLSSLELGDSALYFCASSTSGGSSYNEQFFGPGTRLTVL.

The CDR3 loop is CASRVEREPYEQYF. CDR3 sequence (DNA): TGTGCCAGCAGGGTGGAGCGGGAGCCCTACGAGCAGTACTTC. The V call is TRBV6-1, the J call TRBJ2-7, with 8 bases identical to TRBD2. This CDR3 spans 14 amino acids. The trim removed 6 bases at V and 2 bases at J, leaving 6 bases unmatched. Germline V lookup: CDR1 MNHNS, CDR2 SASEGT.